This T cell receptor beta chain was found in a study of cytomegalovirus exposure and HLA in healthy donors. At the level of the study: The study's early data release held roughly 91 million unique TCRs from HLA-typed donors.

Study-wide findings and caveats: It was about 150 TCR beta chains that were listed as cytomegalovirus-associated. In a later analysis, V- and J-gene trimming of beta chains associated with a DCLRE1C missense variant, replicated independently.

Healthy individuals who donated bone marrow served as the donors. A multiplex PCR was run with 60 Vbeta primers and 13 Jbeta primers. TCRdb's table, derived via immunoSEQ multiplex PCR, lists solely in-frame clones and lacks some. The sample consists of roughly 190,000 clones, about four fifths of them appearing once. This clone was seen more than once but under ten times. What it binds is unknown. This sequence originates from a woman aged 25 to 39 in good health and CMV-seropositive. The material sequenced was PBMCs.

CDR3 region: CASSLAGQGQGGYTF. CDR3 coding DNA: TGCGCCAGCAGCTTGGCCGGACAGGGGCAGGGTGGCTACACCTTC. The chain couples TRBV5-1 to TRBJ1-2; TRBD1 aligns across 9 bases. With V trimmed by 0 bases and J by 7 bases, 7 bases remained unmatched. The germline V gene has CDR1 SGHRS and CDR2 YFSETQ. There are 15 residues in the CDR3.